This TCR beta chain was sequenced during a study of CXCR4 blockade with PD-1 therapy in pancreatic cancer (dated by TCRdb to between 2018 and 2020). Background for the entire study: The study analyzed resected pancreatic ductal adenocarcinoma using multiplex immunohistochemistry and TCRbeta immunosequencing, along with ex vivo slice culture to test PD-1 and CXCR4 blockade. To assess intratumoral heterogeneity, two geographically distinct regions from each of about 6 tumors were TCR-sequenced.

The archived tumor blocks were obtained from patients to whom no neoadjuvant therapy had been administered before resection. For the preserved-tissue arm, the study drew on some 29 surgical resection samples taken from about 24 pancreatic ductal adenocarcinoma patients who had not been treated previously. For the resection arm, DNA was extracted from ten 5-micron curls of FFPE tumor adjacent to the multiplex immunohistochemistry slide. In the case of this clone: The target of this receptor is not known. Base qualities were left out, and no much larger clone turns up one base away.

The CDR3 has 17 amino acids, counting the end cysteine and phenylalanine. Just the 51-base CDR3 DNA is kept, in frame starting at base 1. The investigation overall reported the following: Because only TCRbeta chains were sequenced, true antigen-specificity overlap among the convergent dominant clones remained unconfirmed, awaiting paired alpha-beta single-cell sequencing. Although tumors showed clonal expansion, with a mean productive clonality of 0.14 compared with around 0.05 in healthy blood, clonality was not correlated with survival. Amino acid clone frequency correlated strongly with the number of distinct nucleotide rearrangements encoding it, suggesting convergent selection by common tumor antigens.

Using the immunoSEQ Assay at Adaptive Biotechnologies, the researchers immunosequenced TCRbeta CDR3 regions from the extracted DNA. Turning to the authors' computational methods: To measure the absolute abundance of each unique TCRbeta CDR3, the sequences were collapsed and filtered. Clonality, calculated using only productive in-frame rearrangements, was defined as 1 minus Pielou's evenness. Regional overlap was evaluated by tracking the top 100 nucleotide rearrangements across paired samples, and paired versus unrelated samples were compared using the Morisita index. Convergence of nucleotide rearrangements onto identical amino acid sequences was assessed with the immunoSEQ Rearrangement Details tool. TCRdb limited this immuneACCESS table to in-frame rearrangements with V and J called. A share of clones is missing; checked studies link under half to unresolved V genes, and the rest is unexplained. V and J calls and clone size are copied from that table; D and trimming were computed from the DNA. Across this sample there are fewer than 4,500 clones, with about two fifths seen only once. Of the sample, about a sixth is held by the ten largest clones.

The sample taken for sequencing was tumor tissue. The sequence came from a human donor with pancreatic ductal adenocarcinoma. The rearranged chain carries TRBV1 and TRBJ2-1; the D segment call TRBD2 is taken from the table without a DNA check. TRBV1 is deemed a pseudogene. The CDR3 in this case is CASSQDRAGSSYNEQFF. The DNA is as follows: TGCGCCAGCAGCCAAGATAGGGCGGGGAGCTCCTACAATGAGCAGTTCTTC.